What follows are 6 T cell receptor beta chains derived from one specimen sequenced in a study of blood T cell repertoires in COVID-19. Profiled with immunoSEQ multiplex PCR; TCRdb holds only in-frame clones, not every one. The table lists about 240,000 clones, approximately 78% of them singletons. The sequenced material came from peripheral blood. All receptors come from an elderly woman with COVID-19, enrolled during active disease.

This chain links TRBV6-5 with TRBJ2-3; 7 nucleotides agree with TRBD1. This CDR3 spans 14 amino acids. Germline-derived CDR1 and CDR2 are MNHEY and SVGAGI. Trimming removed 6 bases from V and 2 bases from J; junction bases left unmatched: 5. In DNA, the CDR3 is TGTGCCAGCAGGGCCAGGGGGTCCACAGATACGCAGTATTTT. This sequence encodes CASRARGSTDTQYF.

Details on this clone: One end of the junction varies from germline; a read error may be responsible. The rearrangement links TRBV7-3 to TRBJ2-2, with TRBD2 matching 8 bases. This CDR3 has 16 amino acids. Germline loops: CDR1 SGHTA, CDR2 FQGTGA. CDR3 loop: CVSRYSAGANTGELFF. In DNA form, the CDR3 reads TGTGTCAGCAGATACTCAGCGGGGGCGAACACCGGGGAGCTGTTTTTT.

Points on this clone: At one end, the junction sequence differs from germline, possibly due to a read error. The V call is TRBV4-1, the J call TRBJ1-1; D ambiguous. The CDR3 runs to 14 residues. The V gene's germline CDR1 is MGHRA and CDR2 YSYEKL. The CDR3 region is CASSQDSTGRAAVF. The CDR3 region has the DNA TGCGCCAGCAGCCAAGATTCTACCGGGCGGGCGGCTGTCTTT.

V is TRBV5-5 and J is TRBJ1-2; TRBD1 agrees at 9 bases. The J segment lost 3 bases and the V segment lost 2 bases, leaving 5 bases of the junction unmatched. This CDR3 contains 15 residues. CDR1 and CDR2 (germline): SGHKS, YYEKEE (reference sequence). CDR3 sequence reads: CASSFWDREYYGYTF. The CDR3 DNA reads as TGTGCCAGCAGCTTTTGGGACAGGGAATACTATGGCTACACCTTC.

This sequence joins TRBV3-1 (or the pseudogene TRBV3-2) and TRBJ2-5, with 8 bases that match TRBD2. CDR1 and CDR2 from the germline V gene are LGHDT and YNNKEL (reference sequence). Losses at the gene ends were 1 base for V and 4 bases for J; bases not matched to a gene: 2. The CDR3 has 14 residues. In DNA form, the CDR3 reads TGTGCCAGCAGCCAAGCGGGAGGGGTAGAGACCCAGTACTTC. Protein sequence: CASSQAGGVETQYF.

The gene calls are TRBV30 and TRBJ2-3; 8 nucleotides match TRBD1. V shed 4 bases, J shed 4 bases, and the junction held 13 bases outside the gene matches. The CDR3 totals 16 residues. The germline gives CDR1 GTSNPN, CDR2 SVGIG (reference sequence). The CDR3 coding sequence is TGTGCCTGGAACCGGGACAGGAGTATGGTGGCAGATACGCAGTATTTT. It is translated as CAWNRDRSMVADTQYF.